This T cell receptor beta chain was retrieved from a study of T cell responses to AZD1222 COVID-19 vaccine. Repertoires were generated with immunoSEQ multiplex PCR, while TCRdb's copy carries only in-frame clones and drops some. In the table there are around 160,000 clones, 88% of which are singletons. The CDR3 consists of 15 residues. From germline, CDR1 is SGHNT and CDR2 YENEEA. With 5 bases removed from V and 2 bases from J, the gap between germline ends came to 14 bases. Whole-study results and caveats: Scientists sampled the repertoires only once the peak T cell response had passed. The span of vaccine-associated CD4 TCRs extended across spike, with dominance at 160-218 and 743-854.

A note on this clone: Its antigen is not identified.

Sequencing used peripheral blood, obtained on day 0 of AZD1222 vaccination. The clonotype comes from an adult in good health. The chain recombines TRBV11-3 with TRBJ2-3; no reliable D call. As DNA, the CDR3 is TGTGCCAGCAGCCCCGGAGTCAGGTTCACAGATACGCAGTATTTT. Its translation is CASSPGVRFTDTQYF. Drawing the rest from reference TRBV11-3 and TRBJ2-3, the complete variable domain is EAGVVQSPRYKIIEKKQPVAFWCNPISGHNTLYWYLQNLGQGPELLIRYENEEAVDDSQLPKDRFSAERLKGVDSTLKIQPAELGDSAVYLCASSPGVRFTDTQYFGPGTRLTVL.